These 22 T cell receptor beta chains originate from one sample sequenced in a study of T cells in women clearing cervical HPV infection. Produced via immunoSEQ multiplex PCR; TCRdb's table is partial and in-frame only. The sample has tens of thousands of clones. The specimen sequenced was blood buffy coat. All receptors derive from a woman between 18 and 75 years old with a cervical HPV16 infection that either progressed to CIN3+ or cleared (not recorded which).

On this clone itself: The read comes to an end 3 residues before the CDR3 does, leaving the germline J gene to fill in the end. The chain carries TRBV2 and TRBJ2-5, with 9 bases identical to TRBD2. The CDR3 is made up of 16 amino acids. V gave up 7 bases and J gave up 1 base; unmatched junction bases: 10. CDR1 SNHLY and CDR2 FYNNEI come from the germline V gene. CDR3 bases read: TGTGCCAGCACCCGTTCCGGGACTAGCATCCAAGAGACC. It is translated as CASTRSGTSIQET. In full, the CDR3 reads CASTRSGTSIQETQYF. Full variable domain (missing parts from reference TRBV2 and TRBJ2-5): EPEVTQTPSHQVTQMGQEVILRCVPISNHLYFYWYRQILGQKVEFLVSFYNNEISEKSEIFDDQFSVERPDGSNFTLKIRSTKLEDSAMYFCASTRSGTSIQETQYFGPGTRLLVL.

As for this clone: The CDR3 is cut off 3 residues early in the read; its end comes from the germline J gene. The V call is TRBV20-1, the J call TRBJ1-5; no reliable D call. With 1 base removed from V and 0 bases from J, the gap between germline ends came to 13 bases. This CDR3 spans 16 amino acids. Germline V gives CDR1 DFQATT, CDR2 SNEGSKA (reference sequence). CDR3 residues: CSARATSQNSNQPQHF. The part of the CDR3 DNA that was read is TGCAGTGCTAGAGCAACCTCACAGAATAGCAATCAGCCC.

A note on this clone: The CDR3 end lies 3 residues beyond the end of the read and is filled in from the germline J gene. The V and J genes are TRBV29-1 and TRBJ2-2; 8 nucleotides align to TRBD1. The CDR3 has 15 residues. Unmatched junction bases numbered 7, after V lost 1 base and J lost 6 bases. Germline V lookup: CDR1 SQVTM, CDR2 ANQGSEA. This CDR3 reads CSVEGTGLMAGELFF. Incomplete CDR3 DNA: TGCAGCGTTGAAGGGACAGGGTTAATGGCCGGGGAG.

With regard to this clone: The read ends 3 residues shy of where the CDR3 ends; the end is completed using the germline J gene. The V and J genes are TRBV5-4 and TRBJ2-3; 8 bases align to TRBD2. The trim removed 1 base at V and 4 bases at J, leaving 5 bases unmatched. CDR1 and CDR2 (germline): SGHNT, YYREEE (reference sequence). The CDR3 totals 15 residues. CDR3 sequence reads: CASSLLAGRADTQYF. The CDR3 bases that were read are TGTGCCAGCAGCTTGTTAGCGGGAAGGGCAGATACG.

As regards this clone: The read terminates 3 residues ahead of where the CDR3 ends, so the germline J gene completes it. This chain connects TRBV7-6 to TRBJ2-3; possible D gene TRBD1, 5 bases. Trimming stripped 0 bases from V and 0 bases from J, with 13 bases between. The CDR3 has 17 residues. The germline V gene has CDR1 SGHVS and CDR2 FNYEAQ. CDR3 region: CASSLAGWGRSTDTQYF. The sequenced part of the CDR3 DNA is TGTGCCAGCAGCTTAGCTGGGTGGGGCCGCAGCACAGATACG. The variable domain in full, completed from reference TRBV7-6 and TRBJ2-3, reads GAGVSQSPRYKVTKRGQDVALRCDPISGHVSLYWYRQALGQGPEFLTYFNYEAQQDKSGLPNDRFSAERPEGSISTLTIQRTEQRDSAMYRCASSLAGWGRSTDTQYFGPGTRLTVL.

Remarks on this clone: The read gets to within 3 residues of the CDR3 end, and the germline J gene fills in the rest. V and J are TRBV19 and TRBJ1-1; a possible D gene is TRBD1 (6 bases). The CDR3 covers 13 residues. With 11 bases removed from V and 1 base from J, the gap between germline ends came to 14 bases. Germline CDR1 is LNHDA and CDR2 is SQIVND (reference sequence). CDR3 bases read: TGTGCCGGGAGTGACAGGCCGAACACTGAA. It is translated as CAGSDRPNTE. The complete CDR3 reads CAGSDRPNTEAFF.

Remarks on this clone: The CDR3 is cut off 3 residues early in the read; its end comes from the germline J gene. The chain links TRBV5-1 to TRBJ1-5, with 8 nucleotides matching TRBD1. CDR3 length equals 14 residues. Germline CDR1 is SGHRS and CDR2 is YFSETQ. The junction had 3 bases not matched to a gene; V was cut back by 5 bases and J by 2 bases. This CDR3 is CASSQTGGNQPQHF. CDR3 bases read: TGCGCCAGCAGTCAGACAGGGGGCAATCAGCCC.

Regarding this clone: The DNA ends 3 residues before the CDR3 does, and the rest of the CDR3 is filled in from the germline J gene. The V gene is TRBV20-1, the J gene TRBJ2-5; TRBD1 might be the D (5 bases). Trimming shortened V by 6 bases and J by 4 bases, and 18 bases separated the two germline ends. The V gene's germline CDR1 is DFQATT and CDR2 SNEGSKA (reference sequence). This CDR3 has 14 residues. Incomplete CDR3 DNA: TGCAGTGCCTTATCCAGGGAAGGTTTAGAGACC. It is translated as CSALSREGLET. The whole CDR3 sequence reads CSALSREGLETQYF.

As to this clone: Read coverage stops 3 residues before the CDR3 terminus; the germline J gene supplies the remainder. V and J are TRBV9 and TRBJ2-2; the D gene is possibly TRBD1 (5 bases). This CDR3 contains 15 residues. In germline, CDR1 is SGDLS, CDR2 YYNGEE. V was shortened by 0 bases and J by 7 bases, with 13 bases between the two germline ends. Here the CDR3 reads CASSVAGANIGELFF. Partial CDR3 DNA: TGTGCCAGCAGCGTAGCTGGGGCGAATATCGGGGAG.

A word on this clone: The missing CDR3 end, 3 residues past where the read stops, is filled in from the germline J gene. This rearrangement joins TRBV19 to TRBJ1-1; D is uncertain. This CDR3 has 14 residues. The V end was cut by 0 bases, the J end by 3 bases, with 8 bases between. The germline V gene has CDR1 LNHDA and CDR2 SQIVND (reference sequence). The CDR3 here is CASSIDRGDTEAFF. CDR3 bases read: TGTGCCAGTAGTATAGATCGGGGTGACACTGAA.

In regard to this clone: The sequence runs out 3 residues before the end of the CDR3; the remainder is reconstructed from the germline J gene. The V call is TRBV5-1, the J call TRBJ2-7; TRBD1 matches 7 bases. Germline lookup yields CDR1 SGHRS and CDR2 YFSETQ. Germline trimming cut 4 bases from V and 3 bases from J; bases unmatched to any gene: 7. The CDR3 has 14 residues. The CDR3 bases that were read are TGCGCCAGCAGCCTAGGACAGGCAGGCTACGAG. As protein: CASSLGQAGYE. The whole CDR3 is CASSLGQAGYEQYF. Variable domain in full (rest from reference TRBV5-1 and TRBJ2-7): KAGVTQTPRYLIKTRGQQVTLSCSPISGHRSVSWYQQTPGQGLQFLFEYFSETQRNKGNFPGRFSGRQFSNSRSEMNVSTLELGDSALYLCASSLGQAGYEQYFGPGTRLTVT.

On this clone itself: With the read ending 3 residues before the CDR3 end, the germline J gene is used to fill in that end. The chain is built from TRBV20-1 and TRBJ2-3; TRBD2 matches 13 bases. The V gene's germline CDR1 is DFQATT and CDR2 SNEGSKA (reference sequence). This CDR3 region has 18 residues. The J segment lost 4 bases and the V segment lost 4 bases, leaving 14 bases of the junction unmatched. CDR3: CSANGLAGATGGSDTQYF. Incomplete CDR3 DNA: TGCAGTGCTAACGGACTAGCGGGGGCGACGGGAGGTTCAGATACG.

Points on this clone: Read coverage stops 3 residues before the CDR3 terminus; the germline J gene supplies the remainder. The chain has TRBV20-1 and TRBJ2-1; no clear D gene. Germline CDR1 DFQATT, CDR2 SNEGSKA (reference sequence). This CDR3 region has 14 residues. V was trimmed by 3 bases and J by 2 bases, leaving 11 bases between them. CDR3 sequence reads: CSASFRSAYNEQFF. CDR3 DNA (partial): TGCAGTGCTAGTTTCCGGTCCGCCTACAATGAG.

Turning to this clone: The CDR3 end falls 3 residues outside the read, so it is completed with the germline J gene. The V gene is TRBV6-1, the J gene TRBJ2-3; D remains ambiguous. CDR3 length: 16 amino acids. The germline V gene encodes CDR1 MNHNS and CDR2 SASEGT. The germline V and J ends were trimmed by 2 bases and 0 bases, with 12 bases remaining between them. This chain's CDR3 is CASSERPGYSTDTQYF. Partial CDR3 DNA: TGTGCCAGCAGTGAACGACCCGGGTACAGCACAGATACG.

Concerning this clone: The CDR3 is cut off 3 residues early in the read; its end comes from the germline J gene. The V gene is TRBV9, the J gene TRBJ1-2; tentative D call: TRBD1 (6 bases). There are 16 residues in the CDR3. Trimming removed 2 bases from V and 6 bases from J, with 20 bases in between. Per germline, CDR1 SGDLS and CDR2 YYNGEE. CDR3 in amino acids: CASSVTGGLPPDGYTF. CDR3 DNA (partial): TGTGCCAGCAGCGTGACAGGAGGCCTCCCTCCGGATGGC.

Points on this clone: The CDR3 is cut off 3 residues early in the read; its end comes from the germline J gene. The chain employs TRBV19 and TRBJ1-1; 10 positions agree with TRBD1. Germline CDR1 is LNHDA and CDR2 is SQIVND (reference sequence). The J segment lost 3 bases and the V segment lost 6 bases, leaving 4 bases of the junction unmatched. This CDR3 region has 14 residues. Incomplete CDR3 DNA: TGTGCCAGTAGGGGACAGGGGCAGTACACTGAA. Translation gives CASRGQGQYTE. The whole CDR3 is CASRGQGQYTEAFF.

On this clone: Read sequence stops 3 residues before the CDR3 end, and the germline J gene provides the missing end. This sequence joins TRBV7-8 and TRBJ2-3, with 8 bases lining up with TRBD2. The CDR3 is 16 amino acids. From germline, CDR1 is SGHVS and CDR2 FQNEAQ. Trimming took 2 bases from V and 7 from J; bases not matched to a gene: 11. Incomplete CDR3 DNA: TGTGCCAGCAGCTTATCATCCAGCGGGGGAAGAAATACG. Encoded protein: CASSLSSSGGRNT. The complete CDR3 sequence is CASSLSSSGGRNTQYF.

A note on this clone: The sequenced fragment ends 3 residues before the CDR3 boundary, so the rest is inferred from the germline J gene. V usage is TRBV2 and J usage is TRBJ1-1, with D possibly being TRBD1 (6 bases). Germline V gene lookup returns CDR1 SNHLY and CDR2 FYNNEI. This CDR3 has 13 residues. The CDR3 here is CASSEARGMGAFF. CDR3 bases read: TGTGCCAGCAGTGAAGCTAGGGGGATGGGA.

The DNA read from the CDR3 is TGTGCCAGCAGCTACCAGGGGTATCAGCCC. Translated: CASSYQGYQP. The CDR3 as a whole reads CASSYQGYQPQHF. The chain recombines TRBV7-8 with TRBJ1-5, with D tentatively TRBD1 (6 bases). Read sequence stops 3 residues before the CDR3 end, and the germline J gene provides the missing end. The CDR3 runs to 13 residues. The germline gives CDR1 SGHVS, CDR2 FQNEAQ. V dropped 4 bases and J dropped 5 bases, with 9 bases sitting between them.

A word on this clone: The read stops 3 residues short of the end of the CDR3; the missing end is completed from the germline J gene. J is TRBJ1-1 and V is TRBV5-4; D is possibly TRBD1 (5 bases). The V and J ends lost 5 bases and 5 bases respectively, with 13 bases between them. The CDR3 consists of 13 residues. CDR1 is SGHNT, CDR2 YYREEE, per germline (reference sequence). The CDR3 bases that were read are TGTGCCAGCAGTACCAAGGGACTGACTGAA. Translating it yields CASSTKGLTE. The whole CDR3 region reads CASSTKGLTEAFF.

Turning to this clone: The read finishes 3 residues shy of the CDR3 end, and the germline J gene is used to complete it. The genes are TRBV20-1 and TRBJ2-4, with 15 bases identical to TRBD2. CDR3 length: 17 amino acids. V dropped 2 bases and J dropped 6; count of bases not matched to a gene: 8. Germline loops: CDR1 DFQATT, CDR2 SNEGSKA (reference sequence). CDR3 in amino acids: CSARPPGLAGGGNIQYF. The CDR3 DNA, read in part, is TGCAGTGCTAGACCCCCGGGACTAGCGGGGGGTGGAAACATT.

The DNA read from the CDR3 is TGTGCCTGGAGTGTAATGGGGGGATGGAACACTGAA. Translating it yields CAWSVMGGWNTE. From start to end, the CDR3 is CAWSVMGGWNTEAFF. V usage is TRBV30 and J usage is TRBJ1-1; weak D call: TRBD1 (5 bases). The read ends 3 residues early relative to the CDR3; the germline J gene fills the gap. Germline CDR1 GTSNPN, CDR2 SVGIG (reference sequence). The CDR3 has 15 residues. V dropped 0 bases and J dropped 1 base, with 12 bases sitting between them.